These 7 T cell receptor beta chains were all obtained from the same sample, sequenced in a study of Ad26.COV2.S vaccination and SARS-CoV-2 variants. Treatment denoted: roughly 18 received Ad26.COV2.S at low or high dose, single or two shots; about 5 received placebo; per-sample allocation not given. Day 63 after the first vaccine or placebo injection was the time point for sampling. The data were produced by immunoSEQ multiplex PCR, yet TCRdb's version contains in-frame clones alone and is incomplete. There are about 350,000 clones in the sample; roughly 85% occur only once, and 2.5% to 3.5% lies in the top ten. The sequencing here drew on peripheral blood, taken in a trial of Ad26.COV2.S vaccine versus placebo. These receptors came from a person aged 18-60 years who received the Ad26.COV2.S COVID-19 vaccine or a placebo.

The chain links TRBV6-2 or TRBV6-3 to TRBJ1-3; unclear D gene. The CDR3 extends over 16 amino acids. V was shortened by 2 bases and J by 4 bases, with 15 bases between the two germline ends. Germline V gene lookup returns CDR1 MNHEY and CDR2 SVGEGT. CDR3 region: CASSYVTPVWGNTIYF. Written as DNA, the CDR3 is TGTGCCAGCAGTTACGTGACACCGGTTTGGGGAAACACCATATATTTT.

In its sample, this clone was seen a few times. This chain connects TRBV24-1 to TRBJ1-1; the D is unclear. The CDR3 has 14 residues. V was trimmed by 10 bases and J by 0 bases, leaving 14 bases between them. Germline V gene lookup returns CDR1 KGHDR and CDR2 SFDVKD. CDR3: CATQARGMNTEAFF. DNA for the CDR3: TGTGCCACTCAGGCGCGGGGAATGAACACTGAAGCTTTCTTT.

This chain uses TRBV27 with TRBJ2-3; D is unclear. Trimming pared 3 bases from V and 6 bases from J, leaving 10 bases between. CDR1 and CDR2 from the germline V gene are MNHEY and SMNVEV (reference sequence). This CDR3 region has 13 residues. The CDR3 protein is CASSFRLADTQYF. The CDR3 coding sequence is TGTGCCAGCAGTTTCCGTTTAGCTGATACGCAGTATTTT.

The chain is built from TRBV27 and TRBJ2-6; D unresolved. The CDR3 spans 15 residues. Per the germline V gene, CDR1 is MNHEY and CDR2 is SMNVEV (reference sequence). V dropped 2 bases and J dropped 0 bases, with 5 bases sitting between them. The CDR3 DNA reads TGTGCCAGCAGTTTAGGATTCTCTGGGGCCAACGTCCTGACTTTC. The encoded protein is CASSLGFSGANVLTF.

The genes are TRBV24-1 and TRBJ2-1; D perhaps matches TRBD2 (6 bases). There are 16 residues in the CDR3. V was pared by 7 bases and J by 0 bases, with 15 bases between. Looked up from germline, CDR1 is KGHDR and CDR2 is SFDVKD. In nucleotides, the CDR3 is TGTGCCACCAGCGACCTAGCGCCAAGCTCCTACAATGAGCAGTTCTTC. Its translation: CATSDLAPSSYNEQFF.

The chain links TRBV7-9 to TRBJ2-2, with a tentative D call TRBD1 (5 bases). From germline, CDR1 is SEHNR and CDR2 FQNEAQ (reference sequence). Trimming cost V 6 bases and J 4 bases, with 12 bases left between them. The CDR3 spans 14 residues. The CDR3 DNA reads as TGTGCCAGCAGGCCGGCAGGGTTCACCGGGGAGCTGTTTTTT. Amino acid sequence: CASRPAGFTGELFF.

The V and J genes are TRBV11-2 and TRBJ2-6; D gene ambiguous. Looked up from germline, CDR1 is SGHAT and CDR2 is FQNNGV. V lost 3 bases and J 5 bases, leaving 8 bases between the germline ends. CDR3 length: 14 amino acids. The CDR3 region has the DNA TGTGCCAGCAGCTTTGCCCGGAGGGCCAACGTCCTGACTTTC. Translation: CASSFARRANVLTF.